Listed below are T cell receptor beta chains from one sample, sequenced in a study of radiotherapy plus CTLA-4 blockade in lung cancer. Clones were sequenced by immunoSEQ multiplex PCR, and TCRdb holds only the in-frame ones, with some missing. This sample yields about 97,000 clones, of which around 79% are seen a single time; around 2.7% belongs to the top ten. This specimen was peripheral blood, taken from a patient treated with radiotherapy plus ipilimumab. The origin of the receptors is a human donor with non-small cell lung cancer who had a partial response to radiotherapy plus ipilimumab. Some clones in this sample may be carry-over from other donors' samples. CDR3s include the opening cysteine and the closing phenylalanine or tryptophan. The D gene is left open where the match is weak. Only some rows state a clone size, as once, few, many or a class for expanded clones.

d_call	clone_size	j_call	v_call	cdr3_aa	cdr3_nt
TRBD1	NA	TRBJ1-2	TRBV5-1	CASSAGTVGYGYTF	TGCGCCAGCAGCGCCGGGACAGTGGGCTATGGCTACACCTTC
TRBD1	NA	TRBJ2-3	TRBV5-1	CASSSDRGDSVDTQYF	TGCGCCAGCAGCTCCGACAGGGGGGATTCCGTAGATACGCAGTATTTT
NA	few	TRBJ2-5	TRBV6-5	CASSYSGMQETQYF	TGTGCCAGCAGTTACTCTGGCATGCAAGAGACCCAGTACTTC
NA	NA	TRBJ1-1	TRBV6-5	CASSYSSRGQSREAFF	TGTGCCAGCAGTTACTCGAGCAGGGGACAATCCCGCGAAGCTTTCTTT
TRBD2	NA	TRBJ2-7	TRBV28	CASSTRGGGHEQYF	TGTGCCAGCAGTACCCGGGGGGGAGGCCACGAGCAGTACTTC
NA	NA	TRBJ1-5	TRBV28	CASRTGSSNQPQHF	TGTGCCAGCAGGACAGGTTCTTCAAATCAGCCCCAGCATTTT
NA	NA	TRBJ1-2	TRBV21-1	CASSLQTANYGYTF	TGTGCCAGCAGCTTACAGACAGCTAACTATGGCTACACCTTC
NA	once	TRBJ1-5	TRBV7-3	CASSQGGNQPQHF	TGTGCCAGCAGCCAGGGTGGCAATCAGCCCCAGCATTTT
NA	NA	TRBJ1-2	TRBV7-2	CASSFRSQGSYGYTF	TGTGCCAGCAGCTTCCGATCTCAGGGGAGCTATGGCTACACCTTC
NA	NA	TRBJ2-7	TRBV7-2	CASSLNLVAYEQYF	TGTGCCAGCAGCTTGAACCTAGTAGCCTACGAGCAGTACTTC
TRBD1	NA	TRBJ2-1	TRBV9	CASSDRDRTTVNEQFF	TGTGCCAGCAGCGATCGGGACAGGACGACCGTTAATGAGCAGTTCTTC
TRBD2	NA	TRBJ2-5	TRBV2	CASSEAGSGKETQYF	TGTGCCAGCAGTGAAGCAGGAAGCGGGAAAGAGACCCAGTACTTC
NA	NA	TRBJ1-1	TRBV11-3	CASSLGDLMNTEAFF	TGTGCCAGCAGCTTGGGAGACCTCATGAACACTGAAGCTTTCTTT
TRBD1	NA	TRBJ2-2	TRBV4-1	CASSQDRDRWTGELFF	TGCGCCAGCAGCCAAGACAGGGACAGATGGACCGGGGAGCTGTTTTTT
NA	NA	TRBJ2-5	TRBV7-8	CASSLRRLQETQYF	TGTGCCAGCAGCTTAAGGCGACTCCAAGAGACCCAGTACTTC
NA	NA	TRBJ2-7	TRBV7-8	CASDDTSYEQYF	TGTGCCAGCGACGACACCTCCTACGAGCAGTACTTC
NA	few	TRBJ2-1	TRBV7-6	CASSERGWVNEQFF	TGTGCCAGCAGCGAACGGGGGTGGGTCAATGAGCAGTTCTTC
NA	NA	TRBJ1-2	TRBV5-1	CASSRGGLRVSGYTF	TGCGCCAGCAGCCGGGGGGGACTTAGGGTCTCTGGCTACACCTTC
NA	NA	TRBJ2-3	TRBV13	CASSQRGGLNTDTQYF	TGTGCCAGCAGCCAAAGGGGGGGACTTAACACAGATACGCAGTATTTT
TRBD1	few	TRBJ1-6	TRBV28	CASSPPTGFLDSPLHF	TGTGCCAGCAGTCCCCCGACAGGGTTCCTTGATTCACCCCTCCACTTT
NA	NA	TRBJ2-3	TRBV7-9	CASSLMRADTQYF	TGTGCCAGCAGCTTAATGAGGGCAGATACGCAGTATTTT
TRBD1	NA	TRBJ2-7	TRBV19	CASSADRGYEQYF	TGTGCCAGTAGCGCTGACAGGGGTTACGAGCAGTACTTC
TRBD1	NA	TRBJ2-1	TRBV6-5	CASSPPGTGGNEQFF	TGTGCCAGCAGTCCCCCCGGGACAGGGGGCAATGAGCAGTTCTTC
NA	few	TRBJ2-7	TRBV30	CAWSFWTEPYEQYF	TGTGCCTGGAGTTTTTGGACAGAGCCCTACGAGCAGTACTTC
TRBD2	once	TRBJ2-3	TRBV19	CASSILGGGPNTQYF	TGTGCCAGTAGTATACTCGGGGGAGGGCCTAATACGCAGTATTTT
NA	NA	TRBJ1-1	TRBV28	CASSLRGSASEAFF	TGTGCCAGCAGTTTAAGGGGCTCAGCGTCTGAAGCTTTCTTT
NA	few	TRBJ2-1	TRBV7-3	CASSPPGARGYNEQFF	TGTGCCAGCAGCCCCCCGGGAGCTCGAGGTTACAATGAGCAGTTCTTC
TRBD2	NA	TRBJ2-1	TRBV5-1	CASSLVVAGNNEQFF	TGCGCCAGCAGCTTGGTGGTAGCGGGGAACAATGAGCAGTTCTTC
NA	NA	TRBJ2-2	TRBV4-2	CASSWGTGYTGELFF	TGTGCCAGCAGCTGGGGGACTGGATACACCGGGGAGCTGTTTTTT
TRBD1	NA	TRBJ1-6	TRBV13	CASSQGRGRGPNNSPLHF	TGTGCCAGCAGCCAAGGACGTGGCAGGGGGCCGAATAATTCACCCCTCCACTTT
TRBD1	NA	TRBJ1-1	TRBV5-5	CASSWDRAADTEAFF	TGTGCCAGCAGCTGGGACAGGGCGGCGGACACTGAAGCTTTCTTT
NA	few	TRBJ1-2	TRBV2	CASRGSRSGYGYTF	TGTGCCAGTAGAGGGAGCAGGTCGGGCTATGGCTACACCTTC
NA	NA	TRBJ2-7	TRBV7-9	CATQPYSEQYF	TGTGCCACGCAACCTTACTCCGAGCAGTACTTC
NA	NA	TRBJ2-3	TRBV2	CASSGFGKGDTQYF	TGTGCCAGCAGTGGGTTTGGGAAGGGGGATACGCAGTATTTT
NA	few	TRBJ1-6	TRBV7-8	CASSYAGRPPLHF	TGTGCCAGCAGCTACGCGGGCCGGCCACCCCTCCACTTT
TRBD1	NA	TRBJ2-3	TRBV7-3	CASSLGQGVDTQYF	TGTGCCAGCAGCTTAGGACAGGGGGTGGATACGCAGTATTTT
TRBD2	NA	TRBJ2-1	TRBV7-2	CASSLGGTSVLYNEQFF	TGTGCCAGCAGCTTAGGGGGGACTAGCGTCCTTTACAATGAGCAGTTCTTC
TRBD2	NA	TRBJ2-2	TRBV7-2	CASSWDYNTGELFF	TGTGCCAGCAGCTGGGACTACAACACCGGGGAGCTGTTTTTT
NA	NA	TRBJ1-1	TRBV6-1	CASSEASFTRSSRTEAFF	TGTGCCAGCAGTGAAGCGTCTTTTACCCGGAGCTCCCGCACTGAAGCTTTCTTT
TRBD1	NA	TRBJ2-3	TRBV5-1	CASSLAGGSLTDTQYF	TGCGCCAGCAGCTTGGCAGGGGGCAGTCTCACAGATACGCAGTATTTT
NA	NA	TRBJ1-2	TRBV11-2	CASSREGKEHYGYTF	TGTGCCAGCAGCCGTGAGGGAAAGGAACACTATGGCTACACCTTC
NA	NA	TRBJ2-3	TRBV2	CASSEGRGTDTQYF	TGTGCCAGCAGTGAAGGACGGGGTACAGATACGCAGTATTTT
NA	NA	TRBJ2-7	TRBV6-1	CATKDVSQGDYGRYF	TGTGCCACCAAGGATGTGTCACAGGGGGACTACGGGCGGTACTTC
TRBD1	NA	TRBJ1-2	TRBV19	CASSPGQGHYGYTF	TGTGCCAGTAGCCCCGGACAGGGGCACTATGGCTACACCTTC
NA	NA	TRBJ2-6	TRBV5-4	CASRSVLGSGANVLTF	TGTGCCAGCAGATCTGTCCTCGGCTCTGGGGCCAACGTCCTGACTTTC
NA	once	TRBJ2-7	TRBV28	CASSLPRRGGEQYF	TGTGCCAGCAGTCTGCCCCGACGGGGAGGCGAGCAGTACTTC
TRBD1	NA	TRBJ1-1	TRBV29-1	CSGGQGGNTEAFF	TGCAGCGGCGGACAGGGAGGGAACACTGAAGCTTTCTTT
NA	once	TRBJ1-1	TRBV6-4	CASSDSFRPYTEAFF	TGTGCCAGCAGTGACAGCTTCCGCCCATACACTGAAGCTTTCTTT
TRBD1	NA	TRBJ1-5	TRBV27	CASSQYGTGGRSNQPQHF	TGTGCCAGCAGCCAATACGGGACAGGGGGAAGAAGCAATCAGCCCCAGCATTTT
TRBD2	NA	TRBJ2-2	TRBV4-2	CASSQWGGTANTGELFF	TGTGCCAGCAGCCAATGGGGGGGGACGGCGAACACCGGGGAGCTGTTTTTT
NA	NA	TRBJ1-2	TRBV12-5	CASGLASFVGGQVHGYTF	TGTGCTAGTGGTTTGGCGTCCTTCGTGGGGGGGCAAGTTCATGGCTACACCTTC
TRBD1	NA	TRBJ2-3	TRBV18	CASSLTPGQGITQYF	TGTGCCAGCTCACTCACGCCGGGACAGGGGATCACGCAGTATTTT